This T cell receptor (beta chain) was sequenced during a study of CD8+ T cells in alopecia areata. Findings and caveats of the study: Sequencing of scalp samples also captures resident alphabeta T cells of normal skin. Higher clonality and more expanded CD8+ clones appeared in lesional than normal scalp.

Sorting of CD4+ cells into CD25+CD127- cells was performed for roughly 5 patients. As part of sample collection, lesional scalp punch biopsies and peripheral blood were taken from alopecia areata patients. With respect to this clone: Its matching antigen is unknown.

RNA was extracted and reverse transcribed into cDNA as the sequencing template. Generated by immunoSEQ multiplex PCR, the TCRdb table keeps only in-frame clones and is missing some. The sample carries around 36,000 clones, 45% to 70% recorded once. V was shortened by 2 bases and J by 0 bases, with 11 bases between the two germline ends. This CDR3 has 15 residues. The germline gives CDR1 SGHRS, CDR2 YFSETQ. Material: CD4+ Tregs sorted from blood. The TCR originated in a human donor with alopecia areata. The chain is built from TRBV5-1 and TRBJ1-2; D unresolved. CDR3 residues: CASSFAGSANYGYTF. In nucleotides, the CDR3 is TGCGCCAGCAGCTTTGCAGGCTCCGCTAACTATGGCTACACCTTC.